The 19 T cell receptor beta chains listed next were all sequenced from one sample in a study of neurological immune-mediated disorders. One entry per CDR3 protein results from TCRdb running MiXCR on the 5' RACE reads. This sample has 65,000 to 80,000 distinct CDR3 sequences, with 4.5% to 5.5% found just once. The sample taken for sequencing was PBMCs. The receptor set was obtained from a woman aged 70 to 79 with multiple sclerosis.

This clonotype was found a few times. The chain combines TRBV3-1 with TRBJ1-1; D not resolved. Between the trimmed V and J ends, which lost 4 bases and 5 bases, there was a span of 8 bases. Germline values: CDR1 LGHDT, CDR2 YNNKEL (reference sequence). The CDR3 extends over 12 amino acids. CDR3 sequence (DNA): TGTGCCAGCAGCCGGACGGGGACTGAAGCTTTCTTT. Encoded protein: CASSRTGTEAFF.

This clonotype was counted ten times or more. The chain combines TRBV4-1 with TRBJ2-1; 7 bases agree with TRBD2. The junction had 8 bases not matched to a gene; V was cut back by 3 bases and J by 6 bases. Germline V gene sequence: CDR1 MGHRA, CDR2 YSYEKL. There are 15 residues in the CDR3. CDR3 sequence (DNA): TGCGCCAGCAGCCACGGCCTTTGGGGGGGCAATGAGCAGTTCTTC. The encoded protein is CASSHGLWGGNEQFF.

This clonotype was observed many times. The rearrangement uses TRBV5-1 and TRBJ2-1; a possible D gene is TRBD2 (6 bases). The V gene's germline CDR1 is SGHRS and CDR2 YFSETQ. This CDR3 is 15 amino acids long. With 1 base removed from V and 3 bases from J, the gap between germline ends came to 11 bases. CDR3 in DNA: TGCGCCAGCAGCTTGCCGGGAGAGTACTACAATGAGCAGTTCTTC. Protein: CASSLPGEYYNEQFF.

This clonotype was picked up many times. The genes are TRBV7-2 and TRBJ1-2; D might be TRBD1 (6 bases). V lost 1 base and J lost 1, with 10 bases in between. Germline values: CDR1 SGHTA, CDR2 FQGNSA. This CDR3 has 15 amino acids. CDR3 amino acids: CASSLGQGLNYGYTF. CDR3 nucleotides: TGTGCCAGCAGCTTAGGCCAGGGGCTTAACTATGGCTACACCTTC.

This clonotype was recorded many times. The rearrangement uses TRBV3-1 and TRBJ2-3; 8 positions match TRBD2. With 3 bases clipped from V and 1 base from J, the junction kept 0 bases outside the gene matches. The germline V gene encodes CDR1 LGHDT and CDR2 YNNKEL (reference sequence). The CDR3 has 14 residues. CDR3 DNA: TGTGCCAGCAGCCAGACTAGCGGCACAGATACGCAGTATTTT. The encoded protein is CASSQTSGTDTQYF.

The table lists this clonotype with many counts. The gene calls are TRBV11-1 and TRBJ2-7; the match to TRBD2 covers 7 bases. V shed 4 bases, J shed 1 base, and the junction held 1 base outside the gene matches. This CDR3 is 13 amino acids long. In germline, CDR1 is SGHAT, CDR2 FQDESV (reference sequence). CDR3 bases: TGTGCCAGCAGCTGGGGGGGTTCCTACGAGCAGTACTTC. Translating gives CASSWGGSYEQYF.

This clonotype appeared many times. The chain employs TRBV7-2 and TRBJ2-7; 8 bases agree with TRBD2. This CDR3 comprises 14 residues. Germline assignment: CDR1 SGHTA and CDR2 FQGNSA. V was pared by 3 bases and J by 1 base, with 2 bases of the junction left unmatched. CDR3 sequence reads: CASSLQRGSYEQYF. CDR3 DNA: TGTGCCAGCAGCTTGCAGCGGGGGTCCTACGAGCAGTACTTC.

The chain uses TRBV30 and TRBJ2-4, with a weak D call TRBD1 (5 bases). Trimming took 5 bases from V and 0 from J, leaving 14 bases between them. This CDR3 is 15 amino acids long. Per the germline V gene, CDR1 is GTSNPN and CDR2 is SVGIG (reference sequence). The CDR3: CAWAEQGLAKNIQYF. CDR3 DNA: TGTGCCTGGGCTGAGCAGGGTCTAGCCAAAAACATTCAGTACTTC.

Many counts were recorded for this clonotype. The CDR3 region has the DNA TGCGCCAGCAGCCAGGGGACAGGGGGAGACACTGAAGCTTTCTTT. Its protein product is CASSQGTGGDTEAFF. The chain carries TRBV4-1 and TRBJ1-1, with 11 bases identical to TRBD1. Germline CDR1 reads MGHRA; CDR2 reads YSYEKL. There are 15 residues in the CDR3. Trimming took 3 bases from V and 3 from J; bases not matched to a gene: 3.

The genes are TRBV3-1 and TRBJ1-2; 7 bases fit TRBD1. The CDR3 is made up of 15 amino acids. V lost 4 bases to trimming and J lost 6 bases; unmatched junction nucleotides: 11. Germline CDR1 and CDR2: LGHDT and YNNKEL (reference sequence). The CDR3 DNA follows: TGTGCCAGCAGCCGGACAGGCGGCAGGGGGAATGGCTACACCTTC. Residues: CASSRTGGRGNGYTF.

The table lists this clonotype with many counts. The chain joins TRBV5-1 to TRBJ1-2, with D possibly TRBD1 on 6 matching bases. This CDR3 is built from 13 residues. Deletions cut 7 bases from V and 2 bases from J, with 12 bases between. Germline V gene sequence: CDR1 SGHRS, CDR2 YFSETQ. DNA for the CDR3: TGCGCCAGCCAACAGGGAGCCAACTATGGCTACACCTTC. As protein: CASQQGANYGYTF.

In this sample, this clonotype turned up many times. DNA for the CDR3: TGTGCCAGCAGCCTCCGGGAGGGAGGCGGGGAGCTGTTTTTT. As protein: CASSLREGGGELFF. The rearrangement joins TRBV7-9 to TRBJ2-2; the match to TRBD2 covers 8 bases. V shed 5 bases, J shed 7 bases, and the junction held 6 bases outside the gene matches. Germline-derived CDR1 and CDR2 are SEHNR and FQNEAQ (reference sequence). This CDR3 is 14 amino acids long.

This clonotype was picked up one time. This chain uses TRBV6-5 with TRBJ2-1; 9 bases are shared with TRBD2. The germline gives CDR1 MNHEY, CDR2 SVGAGI. The V gene end was trimmed by 0 bases and the J gene end by 10 bases; junction bases not matched to a gene: 10. The CDR3 runs to 16 residues. The DNA for the CDR3 is TGTGCCAGCAGTTACTCGCTAGCGGGGCTCCGGGGGGAGCAGTTCTTC. Its translation is CASSYSLAGLRGEQFF.

This clonotype was picked up many times. The rearrangement uses TRBV20-1 and TRBJ2-1, with 14 bases that match TRBD2. Germline assignment: CDR1 DFQATT and CDR2 SNEGSKA (reference sequence). The CDR3 sequence is 16 residues long. Unmatched junction bases numbered 7, after V lost 1 base and J lost 8 bases. The CDR3 protein is CSARGGTSGSIDEQFF. Written as DNA, the CDR3 is TGCAGTGCTAGAGGCGGGACTAGCGGGAGTATAGATGAGCAGTTCTTC.

This clonotype was seen many times. The chain links TRBV7-2 to TRBJ2-1; tentatively, D is TRBD2 (6 bases). CDR3 length: 16 residues. From germline, CDR1 is SGHTA and CDR2 FQGNSA. Trimming left V 1 base short and J 7 bases short, with 17 bases between. Written as DNA, the CDR3 is TGTGCCAGCAGCTTAGGAACTAGCCTGGACTGGAATGAGCAGTTCTTC. This gives the protein CASSLGTSLDWNEQFF.

This clonotype came up many times. The chain combines TRBV27 with TRBJ1-2; TRBD1 matches 7 bases. CDR1 is MNHEY, CDR2 SMNVEV, per germline (reference sequence). The J segment lost 0 bases and the V segment lost 3 bases, leaving 4 bases of the junction unmatched. CDR3 length: 15 amino acids. DNA of the CDR3: TGTGCCAGCAGTTTTGGGACAGCTTCTAACTATGGCTACACCTTC. Its protein is CASSFGTASNYGYTF.

This clonotype appeared many times. The chain carries TRBV5-1 and TRBJ1-2, with 11 positions matching TRBD1. Germline V gives CDR1 SGHRS, CDR2 YFSETQ. CDR3 size: 14 residues. The trim removed 4 bases at V and 6 bases at J, leaving 5 bases unmatched. CDR3 sequence: CASSPGQGVDGYTF. CDR3 nucleotides: TGCGCCAGCAGCCCGGGACAGGGGGTGGATGGCTACACCTTC.

This clonotype appeared a few times. The rearrangement uses TRBV5-1 and TRBJ2-1; a weak D match, TRBD1 (6 bases). Germline V gene lookup returns CDR1 SGHRS and CDR2 YFSETQ. Trimming took off 6 bases at V and 9 bases at J, with 19 bases between the two ends. The CDR3 is 14 amino acids. The CDR3 protein is CASTYDRPSGEQFF. CDR3 nucleotide sequence: TGCGCCAGCACCTATGACAGGCCCTCGGGTGAGCAGTTCTTC.

This clonotype was detected many times. The chain employs TRBV5-1 and TRBJ2-2; TRBD2 matches 8 bases. The CDR3 is 15 amino acids. V was clipped by 5 bases and J by 5 bases; unmatched bases: 8. The V gene's germline CDR1 is SGHRS and CDR2 YFSETQ. The DNA of the CDR3 is TGCGCCAGCAGACCAGGACTAGCAGCAACCGGGGAGCTGTTTTTT. This sequence encodes CASRPGLAATGELFF. The full variable domain, with the rest looked up from reference TRBV5-1 and TRBJ2-2, is KAGVTQTPRYLIKTRGQQVTLSCSPISGHRSVSWYQQTPGQGLQFLFEYFSETQRNKGNFPGRFSGRQFSNSRSEMNVSTLELGDSALYLCASRPGLAATGELFFGEGSRLTVL.